Presented here are 7 T cell receptor beta chains from one specimen sequenced in a study of blood T cell repertoires in COVID-19. Data came from immunoSEQ multiplex PCR; TCRdb stores just in-frame clones and leaves some out. The data show 150,000 to 200,000 clones, over 80% seen once. The sample was peripheral blood. The receptors here all came from a woman older than 75 with active or convalescent COVID-19.

In its sample, this clone was seen a few times. The chain uses TRBV16 and TRBJ2-7; 9 bases map to TRBD1. Per the germline V gene, CDR1 is KGHSY and CDR2 is FQNENV. CDR3 length equals 16 residues. Trimming cost V 2 bases and J 0 bases; bases outside gene matches: 5. In DNA, the CDR3 is TGTGCCAGCAGCCAACCTCGGACAGGGGTCTCCTACGAGCAGTACTTC. Translating gives CASSQPRTGVSYEQYF. The full variable domain, with the rest looked up from reference TRBV16 and TRBJ2-7, is GEEVAQTPKHLVRGEGQKAKLYCAPIKGHSYVFWYQQVLKNEFKFLISFQNENVFDETGMPKERFSAKCLPNSPCSLEIQATKLEDSAVYFCASSQPRTGVSYEQYFGPGTRLTVT.

CDR3 sequence reads: CSVGTGVNYGYTF. CDR3 nucleotide sequence: TGCAGCGTTGGGACAGGGGTTAACTATGGCTACACCTTC. V and J are TRBV29-1 and TRBJ1-2; 9 bases are shared with TRBD1. There are 13 residues in the CDR3. J was trimmed by 1 base and V by 4 bases; bases with no gene match: 1. Germline-derived CDR1 and CDR2 are SQVTM and ANQGSEA.

This clone appeared a single time. The rearrangement uses TRBV11-2 and TRBJ2-2; 10 bases are shared with TRBD1. Germline V gene lookup returns CDR1 SGHAT and CDR2 FQNNGV. CDR3 size: 16 residues. V dropped 3 bases and J dropped 7; count of bases not matched to a gene: 8. The CDR3 is CASSFWETGGFGELFF. In nucleotides, the CDR3 is TGTGCCAGCAGCTTTTGGGAGACAGGGGGCTTCGGGGAGCTGTTTTTT. Full variable domain (rest looked up from reference TRBV11-2 and TRBJ2-2): EAGVAQSPRYKIIEKRQSVAFWCNPISGHATLYWYQQILGQGPKLLIQFQNNGVVDDSQLPKDRFSAERLKGVDSTLKIQPAKLEDSAVYLCASSFWETGGFGELFFGEGSRLTVL.

This clone was recorded once. The chain carries TRBV7-2 and TRBJ2-7, with a tentative D call TRBD1 (6 bases). Germline assignment: CDR1 SGHTA and CDR2 FQGNSA. V lost 0 bases and J lost 0, with 9 bases in between. The CDR3 contains 15 residues. The CDR3 DNA reads TGTGCCAGCAGCTTAGCACAGGGCTACTCCTACGAGCAGTACTTC. It translates to CASSLAQGYSYEQYF.

This clone appeared a few times. The chain employs TRBV18 and TRBJ1-6; 7 bases agree with TRBD1. Germline CDR1 is KGHSH and CDR2 is LQKENI. This CDR3 region has 14 residues. The junction had 6 bases not matched to a gene; V was cut back by 6 bases and J by 7 bases. The CDR3 DNA follows: TGTGCCAGCTCTGGCGGGACAGAGAATTCACCCCTCCACTTT. Translation: CASSGGTENSPLHF.

This chain links TRBV6-5 with TRBJ2-7; 7 bases match TRBD1. The CDR3 runs 13 residues. With 6 bases clipped from V and 3 bases from J, the junction kept 5 bases outside the gene matches. Germline CDR1 and CDR2: MNHEY and SVGAGI. This CDR3 is CASRAGTDYEQYF. The CDR3, as DNA: TGTGCCAGCAGAGCCGGGACAGACTACGAGCAGTACTTC.

The chain links TRBV5-1 to TRBJ2-1, with 12 nucleotides matching TRBD1. CDR3 length: 18 residues. Unmatched junction bases numbered 11, after V lost 0 bases and J lost 7 bases. Germline V gene data show CDR1 as SGHRS and CDR2 as YFSETQ. DNA of the CDR3: TGCGCCAGCAGCTTGGGTCGAGCGGGACAGGGGGCCAAGAATGAGCAGTTCTTC. Protein product: CASSLGRAGQGAKNEQFF.